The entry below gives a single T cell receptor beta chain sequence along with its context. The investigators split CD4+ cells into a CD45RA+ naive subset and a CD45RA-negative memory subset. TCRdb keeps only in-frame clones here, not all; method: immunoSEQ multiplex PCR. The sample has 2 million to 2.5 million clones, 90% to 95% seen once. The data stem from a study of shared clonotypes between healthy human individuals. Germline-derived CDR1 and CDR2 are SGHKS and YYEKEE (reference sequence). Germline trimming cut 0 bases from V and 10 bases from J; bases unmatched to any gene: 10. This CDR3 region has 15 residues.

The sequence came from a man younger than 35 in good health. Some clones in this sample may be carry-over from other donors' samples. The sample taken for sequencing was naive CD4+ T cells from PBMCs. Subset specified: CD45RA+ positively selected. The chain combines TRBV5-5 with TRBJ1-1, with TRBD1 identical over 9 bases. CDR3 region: CASSLVMGQGFGAFF. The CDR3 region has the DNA TGTGCCAGCAGCTTGGTAATGGGACAGGGTTTTGGAGCTTTCTTT.